This record concerns one TCR beta chain sequence. Its target is not known. This sample's treatment: some 20 received Ad26.COV2.S at low or high dose, single or two shots; roughly five received placebo; per-sample allocation not given. It was on day 63 after the first vaccine or placebo injection that samples were taken. The repertoire was sequenced with immunoSEQ multiplex PCR; TCRdb's copy has only in-frame clones and lacks some. The sample includes fewer than 500,000 clones, 85% to 90% of them seen just once. V was trimmed by 1 base and J by 9 bases, leaving 13 bases between them. This CDR3 comprises 14 residues. The germline V gene has CDR1 LGHDT and CDR2 YNNKEL (reference sequence). This specimen belongs to a study of Ad26.COV2.S vaccination and SARS-CoV-2 variants. At the level of the study: Donor was one of the participants in the Ad26.COV2.S arm of the COV1001 trial. Study results and limitations: Greater spike-specific TCR breadth was seen in vaccine recipients than in placebo recipients. An underestimation of total T cell responses may have resulted from the TCR breadth and depth analyses.

This TCR came from a person between 18 and 65 years old who received the Ad26.COV2.S COVID-19 vaccine or a placebo. Here the sequenced sample was peripheral blood, taken in a trial of Ad26.COV2.S vaccine versus placebo. This chain connects TRBV3-1 (or the pseudogene TRBV3-2) to TRBJ2-4; tentative D call: TRBD2 (5 bases). The CDR3 protein is CASSQVGYGIIQYF. CDR3 nucleotides: TGTGCCAGCAGCCAAGTAGGCTACGGGATCATTCAGTACTTC.